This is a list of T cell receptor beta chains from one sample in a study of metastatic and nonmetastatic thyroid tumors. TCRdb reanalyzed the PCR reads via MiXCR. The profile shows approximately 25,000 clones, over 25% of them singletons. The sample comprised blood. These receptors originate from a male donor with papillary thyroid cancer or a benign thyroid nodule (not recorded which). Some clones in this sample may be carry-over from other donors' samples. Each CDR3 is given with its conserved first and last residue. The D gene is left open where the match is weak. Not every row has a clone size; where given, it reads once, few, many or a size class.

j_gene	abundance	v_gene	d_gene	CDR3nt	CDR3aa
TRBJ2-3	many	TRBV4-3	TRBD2	TGCGCCAGCAGCCAGAACGCAGCGGGAGCGGATACGCAGTATTTT	CASSQNAAGADTQYF
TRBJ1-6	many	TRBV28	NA	TGTGCCAGCAGTACGGCCGGACAGAATAATTCACCCCTCCACTTT	CASSTAGQNNSPLHF
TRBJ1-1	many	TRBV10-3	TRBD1	TGTGCCATCGGGGACAGGGGAGGGTTCACTGAAGCTTTCTTT	CAIGDRGGFTEAFF
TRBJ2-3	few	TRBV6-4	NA	TGTGCCAGCAGCATACAACCCACGGGTACGCAGTATTTT	CASSIQPTGTQYF
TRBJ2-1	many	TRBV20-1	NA	TGCAGTGCTAGAGCGGGACATCCAGAGCAGTTCTTC	CSARAGHPEQFF
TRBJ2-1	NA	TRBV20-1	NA	TGCAGTGCTAGAGATTTCCGTGACGCCGCCTACAATGAGCAGTTCTTC	CSARDFRDAAYNEQFF
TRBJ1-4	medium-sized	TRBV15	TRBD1	TGTGCCACCAGCGTAATGATACAGGGGCCCAATGAAAAACTGTTTTTT	CATSVMIQGPNEKLFF
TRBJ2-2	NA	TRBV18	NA	TGTGCCAGCTCACCCGATATCGGAGATGCTAACACCGGGGAGCTGTTTTTT	CASSPDIGDANTGELFF
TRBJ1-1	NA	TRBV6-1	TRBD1	TGTGTCAGCCGAGGGGGCGGGGAAGAAGCTTTCTTT	CVSRGGGEEAFF
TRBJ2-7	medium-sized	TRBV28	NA	TGTGCCAGCAGAACCAGCAGGAGCTGGTCCTACGAGCAGTACTTC	CASRTSRSWSYEQYF
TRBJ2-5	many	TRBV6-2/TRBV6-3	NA	TGTGCCAGCAGCCCTTACCGGGAGACCCAGTACTTC	CASSPYRETQYF
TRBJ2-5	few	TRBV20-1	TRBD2	TGCAGTACTCCCTCAGGGACCTCGGGGGGGACCAAGTACTTC	CSTPSGTSGGTKYF
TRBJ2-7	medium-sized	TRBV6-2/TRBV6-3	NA	TGTGCCAGCAGTTACTCGAGATACGAGCAGTACTTC	CASSYSRYEQYF
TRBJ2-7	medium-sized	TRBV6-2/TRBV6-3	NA	TGTGCCAGCAGTACAGCGGGCGGTTCCCGTACTACGGGGCAGTACTTC	CASSTAGGSRTTGQYF
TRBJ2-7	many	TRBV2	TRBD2	TGTGCCAGCAGTCGCGGACTAGCGGGAGACGAGCAGTACTTC	CASSRGLAGDEQYF
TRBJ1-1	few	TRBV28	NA	TGTGCAACGGGGGCCCTGGGCACTGAAGCTTTCTTT	CATGALGTEAFF
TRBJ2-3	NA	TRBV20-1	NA	TGCAGTGCTAATTCCGTTACTAGTTTTGCAGATACGCAGTATTTT	CSANSVTSFADTQYF
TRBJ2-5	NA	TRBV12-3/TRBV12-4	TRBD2	TGTGCCAGCAGTCTCCGGACTAGCGGGAGATGGGAGACCCAGTACTTC	CASSLRTSGRWETQYF
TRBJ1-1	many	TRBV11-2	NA	TGTGCCAGCAGCTCCCCCGCGGCGGGGAACACTGAAGCTTTCTTT	CASSSPAAGNTEAFF
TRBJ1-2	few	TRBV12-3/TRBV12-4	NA	TGTGCCAGCAGTTTATTCCAGCAAGCCTATGGCTACACCTTC	CASSLFQQAYGYTF
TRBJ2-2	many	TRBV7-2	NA	TGTGCCAGCAGCCCTCGCCGCGGGGAGCTGTTTTTT	CASSPRRGELFF
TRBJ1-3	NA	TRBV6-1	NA	TGTGCCAGCAGCAACAGGGCTGGAAACACCATATATTTT	CASSNRAGNTIYF
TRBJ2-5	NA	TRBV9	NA	TGTGCCAGCAGCACCAATACAAAAAGCCAAGAGAGCCAGTACTTC	CASSTNTKSQESQYF
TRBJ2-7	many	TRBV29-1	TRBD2	TGCAGCGTTGAACGAAGCGGGGCGACCTACGAGCAGTACTTC	CSVERSGATYEQYF
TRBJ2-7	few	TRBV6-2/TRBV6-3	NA	TGTGCCAGCACCAGCTGGTCAGATTCCTACGAGCAGTACTTC	CASTSWSDSYEQYF
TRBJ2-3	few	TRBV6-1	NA	TGTGCCAGCAGCCGTAGAGGGATAACAGATACGCAGTATTTT	CASSRRGITDTQYF
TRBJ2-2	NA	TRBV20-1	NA	TGCAGTGCTAGACCCCCCTTCTCGATGGCCGTCGGGGAGCTGTTTTTT	CSARPPFSMAVGELFF
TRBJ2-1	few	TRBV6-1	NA	TGTGGCAGCAGTGGTGCCTCCGGAAGTTCCGATGAGCAGTTCTTC	CGSSGASGSSDEQFF
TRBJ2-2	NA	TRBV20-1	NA	TGCAGTGCCCCCCCCGTGACTGAAGTCGGGGAGCTGTTTTTT	CSAPPVTEVGELFF
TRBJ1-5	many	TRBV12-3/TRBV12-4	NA	TGTGCCAGCAGTTTTAGTGGGGGGGGCAATCAGCCCCAGCATTTT	CASSFSGGGNQPQHF
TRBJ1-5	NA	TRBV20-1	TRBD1	TGCAGTGCTACCCCCCTCGGACAGGGGAGAGGACAGCCCCAGCATTTT	CSATPLGQGRGQPQHF
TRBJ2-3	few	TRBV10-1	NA	TGCGCCAGCAGTTCAGGGAAGCTCCGAGCAGATACGCAGTATTTT	CASSSGKLRADTQYF
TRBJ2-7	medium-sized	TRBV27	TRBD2	TGTGCCAGCAGATATCAGCGGGGACGCTCCTACGAGCAGTACTTC	CASRYQRGRSYEQYF
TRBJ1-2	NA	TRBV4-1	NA	TGCGCCAGCAGCCCCATTTCGTTGGGCTACTATGGCTACACCTTC	CASSPISLGYYGYTF
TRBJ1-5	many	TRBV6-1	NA	TGTGCCAGCAGCTTATTCAGGGGTGGCAATCAGCCCCAGCATTTT	CASSLFRGGNQPQHF
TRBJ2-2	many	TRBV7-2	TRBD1	TGTGCCAGCAGCTCGGGACAGCTAATAAACACCGGGGAGCTGTTTTTT	CASSSGQLINTGELFF